Detailed here is one TCR beta chain. This entry is derived from a study of cytomegalovirus exposure and HLA in healthy donors. PCR employed 60 Vbeta and 13 Jbeta primers. Libraries were prepared by immunoSEQ multiplex PCR; TCRdb keeps only in-frame clonotypes and omits some of them. The sample gives about 190,000 clones, about 80% of which show up once; about 1.9% is in the top ten. Germline V gene sequence: CDR1 LNHDA, CDR2 SQIVND (reference sequence). The CDR3 has 14 amino acids. V lost 2 bases and J lost 7, with 9 bases in between. The source material was PBMCs. The rearrangement links TRBV19 to TRBJ1-6, with D tentatively TRBD1 (6 bases). This TCR was recovered from a woman between 18 and 30 years old in good health and CMV-seropositive. CDR3 loop: CASSIRGGNSPLHF. The DNA for the CDR3 is TGTGCCAGTAGTATAAGAGGGGGAAATTCACCCCTCCACTTT.